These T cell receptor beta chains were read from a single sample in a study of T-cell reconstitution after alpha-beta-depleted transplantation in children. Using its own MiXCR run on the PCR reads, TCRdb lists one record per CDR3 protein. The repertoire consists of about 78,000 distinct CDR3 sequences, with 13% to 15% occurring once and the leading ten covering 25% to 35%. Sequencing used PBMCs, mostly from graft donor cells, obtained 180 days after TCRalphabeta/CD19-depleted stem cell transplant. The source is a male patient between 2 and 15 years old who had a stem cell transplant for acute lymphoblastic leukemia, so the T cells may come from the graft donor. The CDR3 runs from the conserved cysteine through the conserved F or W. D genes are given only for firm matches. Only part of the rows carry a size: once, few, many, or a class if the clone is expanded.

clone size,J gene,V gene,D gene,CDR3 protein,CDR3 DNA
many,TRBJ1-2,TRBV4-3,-,CASSPRDANYGYTF,TGCGCCAGCAGCCCTAGGGACGCTAACTATGGCTACACCTTC
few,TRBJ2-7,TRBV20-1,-,CSANRVSYEQYF,TGCAGTGCTAACAGGGTTTCCTACGAGCAGTACTTC
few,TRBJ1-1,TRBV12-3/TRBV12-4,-,CASSLLATEAFF,TGTGCCAGCAGTTTGCTTGCCACTGAAGCTTTCTTT
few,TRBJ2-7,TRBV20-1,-,CSARASRSSYEQYF,TGCAGTGCTAGGGCTTCTAGGAGTTCCTACGAGCAGTACTTC
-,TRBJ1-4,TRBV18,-,CASSKDRGEKLFF,TGTGCCAGCTCGAAGGACAGAGGGGAAAAACTGTTTTTT
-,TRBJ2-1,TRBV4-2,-,CASSQGRYVNNEQFF,TGTGCCAGCAGCCAAGGTCGCTACGTAAACAATGAGCAGTTCTTC
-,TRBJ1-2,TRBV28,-,CASSSESQRGYTF,TGTGCCAGCAGTTCTGAGAGTCAGAGGGGCTACACCTTC
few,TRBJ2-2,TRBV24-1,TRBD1,CATSDSLPGQGATGELFF,TGTGCCACCAGTGACTCCCTTCCGGGACAGGGTGCCACCGGGGAGCTGTTTTTT
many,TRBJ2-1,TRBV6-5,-,CASSDYSNEQFF,TGTGCCAGCAGTGACTACAGCAATGAGCAGTTCTTC
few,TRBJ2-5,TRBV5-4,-,CASSLEGGRGTQYF,TGTGCCAGCAGCTTGGAAGGGGGGAGGGGCACCCAGTACTTC
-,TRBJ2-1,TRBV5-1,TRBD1,CASSPRQGPIYNEQFF,TGCGCCAGCAGCCCTAGACAGGGCCCTATCTACAATGAGCAGTTCTTC
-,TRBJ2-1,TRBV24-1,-,CATSRRAAYNEQFF,TGTGCCACCAGCCGAAGGGCCGCCTACAATGAGCAGTTCTTC
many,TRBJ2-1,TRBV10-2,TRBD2,CASSHPGLAGGVQSNEQFF,TGCGCCAGCAGCCATCCGGGACTAGCGGGAGGGGTCCAGAGCAATGAGCAGTTCTTC
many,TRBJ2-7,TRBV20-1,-,CSAPWAGSSYEQYF,TGCAGTGCCCCTTGGGCAGGGAGCTCCTACGAGCAGTACTTC
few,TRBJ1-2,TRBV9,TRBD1,CASSGSRLPGQLTQANYGYTF,TGTGCCAGCAGCGGTAGCCGTCTTCCGGGACAGCTCACCCAAGCTAACTATGGCTACACCTTC
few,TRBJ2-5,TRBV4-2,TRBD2,CASGRGIQETQYF,TGTGCCAGTGGGCGGGGGATCCAAGAGACCCAGTACTTC
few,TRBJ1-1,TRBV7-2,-,CASSLSRGLTEAFF,TGTGCCAGCAGCTTATCCAGGGGTTTAACTGAAGCTTTCTTT
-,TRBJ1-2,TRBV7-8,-,CASSLNGGDGYTF,TGTGCCAGCAGCTTAAACGGGGGCGATGGCTACACCTTC
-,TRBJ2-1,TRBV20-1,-,CSARERGGRSYNEQFF,TGCAGTGCTAGAGAAAGGGGGGGGCGCTCCTACAATGAGCAGTTCTTC
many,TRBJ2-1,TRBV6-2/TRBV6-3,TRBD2,CASSSLGGAYNEQFF,TGTGCCAGCAGTTCCCTCGGGGGGGCCTACAATGAGCAGTTCTTC
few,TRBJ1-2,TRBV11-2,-,CASSVFLRGRTNYGYTF,TGTGCCAGCAGCGTATTCCTCAGGGGCCGGACTAACTATGGCTACACCTTC
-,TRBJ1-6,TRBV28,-,CASSLTGGNSPLHF,TGTGCCAGCAGTTTGACAGGTGGGAATTCACCCCTCCACTTT
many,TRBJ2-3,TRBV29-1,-,CSAGGGLTDTQYF,TGCAGCGCAGGAGGGGGGCTCACAGATACGCAGTATTTT
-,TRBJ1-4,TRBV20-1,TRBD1,CSARDPRQGTEKLFF,TGCAGTGCTAGAGATCCGCGACAGGGGACTGAAAAACTGTTTTTT
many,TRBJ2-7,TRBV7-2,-,CASSESRLVLYEQYF,TGTGCCAGCAGCGAGAGCCGACTAGTTCTCTACGAGCAGTACTTC